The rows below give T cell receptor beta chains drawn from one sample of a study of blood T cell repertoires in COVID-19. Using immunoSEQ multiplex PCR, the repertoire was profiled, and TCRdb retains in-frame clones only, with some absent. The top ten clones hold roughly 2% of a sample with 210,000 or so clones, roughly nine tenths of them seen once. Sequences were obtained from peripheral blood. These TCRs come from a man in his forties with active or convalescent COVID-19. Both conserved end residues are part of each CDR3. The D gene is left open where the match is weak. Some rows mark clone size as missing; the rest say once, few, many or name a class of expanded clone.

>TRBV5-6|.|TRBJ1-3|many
CASNPRSTSGNTIYF
TGTGCCAGCAACCCAAGGAGTACCTCTGGAAACACCATATATTTT
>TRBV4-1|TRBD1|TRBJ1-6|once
CASRQDRGSPSPLHF
TGCGCCAGCAGGCAGGACAGGGGGTCGCCTTCACCCCTCCACTTT
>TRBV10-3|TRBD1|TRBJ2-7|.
CAIGTGGPFPGQYF
TGTGCCATCGGTACAGGGGGCCCCTTTCCTGGGCAGTACTTC
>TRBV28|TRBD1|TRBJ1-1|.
CASSPGGTDNTEAFF
TGTGCCAGCAGTCCAGGGGGCACGGACAACACTGAAGCTTTCTTT
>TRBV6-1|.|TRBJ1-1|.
CASSEDSSLLMNTEAFF
TGTGCCAGCAGTGAAGACTCGAGCCTCTTGATGAACACTGAAGCTTTCTTT
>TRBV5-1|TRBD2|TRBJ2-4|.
CASSPGTSKNIQYF
TGCGCCAGCAGCCCCGGGACTAGTAAAAACATTCAGTACTTC
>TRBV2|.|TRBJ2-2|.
CASSEGSYTGELFF
TGTGCCAGCAGTGAAGGTAGTTACACCGGGGAGCTGTTTTTT
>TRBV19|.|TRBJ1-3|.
CASSLQGSGNTIYF
TGTGCCAGTAGTCTACAGGGAAGCGGAAACACCATATATTTT
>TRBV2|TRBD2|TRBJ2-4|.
CASSDAGGAKNIQYF
TGTGCCAGCAGTGATGCCGGGGGGGCCAAAAACATTCAGTACTTC
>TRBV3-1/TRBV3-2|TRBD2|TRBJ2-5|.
CASSQQALAGVETQYF
TGTGCCAGCAGCCAACAGGCTCTAGCGGGAGTAGAGACCCAGTACTTC
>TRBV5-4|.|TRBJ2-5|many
CASSDGGLKETQYF
TGTGCCAGCAGCGACGGAGGGCTAAAAGAGACCCAGTACTTC
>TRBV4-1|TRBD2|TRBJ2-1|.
CASSQESSGRNEQFF
TGCGCCAGCAGCCAAGAATCATCCGGGAGGAATGAGCAGTTCTTC
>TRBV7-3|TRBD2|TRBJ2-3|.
CASSLSGGADTQYF
TGTGCCAGCAGCCTATCCGGGGGGGCAGATACGCAGTATTTT
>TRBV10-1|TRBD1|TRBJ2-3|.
CASSSAGGADTQYF
TGCGCCAGCAGTTCGGCAGGGGGAGCAGATACGCAGTATTTT
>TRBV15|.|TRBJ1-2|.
CATSGPDGYTF
TGTGCCACCAGCGGGCCGGATGGCTACACCTTC
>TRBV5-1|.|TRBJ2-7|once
CASSFLTRDTSYEQYF
TGCGCCAGCAGCTTCCTGACCCGGGACACTTCCTACGAGCAGTACTTC
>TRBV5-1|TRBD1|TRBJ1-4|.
CASSMTGGGTNEKLFF
TGCGCCAGCAGCATGACAGGGGGAGGAACTAATGAAAAACTGTTTTTT
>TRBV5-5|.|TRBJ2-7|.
CATSRPPSYEQYF
TGTGCCACCTCCAGGCCACCCTCCTACGAGCAGTACTTC
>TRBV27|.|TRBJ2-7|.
CASSLSWGDEQYF
TGTGCCAGCAGTTTATCCTGGGGGGACGAGCAGTACTTC
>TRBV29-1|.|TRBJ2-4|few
CSALNREVKNIQYF
TGCAGCGCCCTGAACAGGGAAGTCAAAAACATTCAGTACTTC
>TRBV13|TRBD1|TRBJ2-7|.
CASSSGTGGYEQYF
TGTGCCAGCAGCTCCGGGACAGGGGGCTACGAGCAGTACTTC
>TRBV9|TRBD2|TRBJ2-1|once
CASSVGLAFLNEQFF
TGTGCCAGCAGCGTAGGACTAGCGTTTCTCAATGAGCAGTTCTTC
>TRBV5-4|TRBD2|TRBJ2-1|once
CASSSGLANNEQFF
TGTGCCAGCAGCTCCGGACTAGCAAACAATGAGCAGTTCTTC
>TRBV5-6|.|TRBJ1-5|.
CASSLGTGYQPQHF
TGTGCCAGCAGCTTGGGCACAGGGTATCAGCCCCAGCATTTT
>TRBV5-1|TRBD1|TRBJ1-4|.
CASSPGGQGREKLFF
TGCGCCAGCAGCCCGGGGGGACAGGGAAGGGAAAAACTGTTTTTT
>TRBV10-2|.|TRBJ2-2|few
CASTQLANTGELFF
TGCGCCAGCACACAGCTTGCGAACACCGGGGAGCTGTTTTTT
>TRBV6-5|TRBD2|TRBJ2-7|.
CASRSGTLSYEQYF
TGTGCCAGCAGGAGCGGGACCCTCTCCTACGAGCAGTACTTC
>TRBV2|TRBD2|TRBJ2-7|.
CASSSTLAGDSYEQYF
TGTGCCAGCAGCTCCACATTAGCGGGGGACTCCTACGAGCAGTACTTC
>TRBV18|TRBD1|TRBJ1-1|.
CASSPQTGANTEAFF
TGTGCCAGCTCACCACAGACAGGGGCGAACACTGAAGCTTTCTTT
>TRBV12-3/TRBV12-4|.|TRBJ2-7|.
CASSLVSDEQYF
TGTGCCAGCAGTCTCGTCTCCGACGAGCAGTACTTC
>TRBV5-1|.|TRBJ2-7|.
CASSPDSGSYEQYF
TGCGCCAGCAGCCCGGACAGTGGATCCTACGAGCAGTACTTC
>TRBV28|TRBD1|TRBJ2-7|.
CASRKPGTGVYYEQYF
TGTGCCAGCAGGAAACCCGGGACAGGGGTATACTACGAGCAGTACTTC
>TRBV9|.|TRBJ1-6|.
CASSVTGNSPLHF
TGTGCCAGCAGCGTGACGGGTAATTCACCCCTCCACTTT
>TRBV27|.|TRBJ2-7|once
CASSLWGVGSYEQYF
TGTGCCAGCAGTTTATGGGGGGTAGGCTCCTACGAGCAGTACTTC
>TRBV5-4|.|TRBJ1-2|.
CASSFPGNYGYTF
TGTGCCAGCAGCTTCCCGGGGAACTATGGCTACACCTTC
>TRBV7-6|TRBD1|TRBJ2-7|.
CASSYWTGAYEQYF
TGTGCCAGCAGCTATTGGACAGGGGCCTACGAGCAGTACTTC
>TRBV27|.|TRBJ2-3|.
CASTNTDTQYF
TGTGCCAGCACCAACACAGATACGCAGTATTTT
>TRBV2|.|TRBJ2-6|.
CASTESGANVLTF
TGTGCCAGCACGGAGTCTGGGGCCAACGTCCTGACTTTC
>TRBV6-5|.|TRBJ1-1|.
CASNMNTEAFF
TGTGCCAGCAATATGAACACTGAAGCTTTCTTT
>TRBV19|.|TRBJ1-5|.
CASTAWEGSGQPQHF
TGTGCCAGTACCGCCTGGGAGGGATCGGGACAGCCCCAGCATTTT
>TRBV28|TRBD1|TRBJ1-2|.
CASSSTGTGGNGYTF
TGTGCCAGCAGTTCAACCGGGACAGGGGGCAATGGCTACACCTTC